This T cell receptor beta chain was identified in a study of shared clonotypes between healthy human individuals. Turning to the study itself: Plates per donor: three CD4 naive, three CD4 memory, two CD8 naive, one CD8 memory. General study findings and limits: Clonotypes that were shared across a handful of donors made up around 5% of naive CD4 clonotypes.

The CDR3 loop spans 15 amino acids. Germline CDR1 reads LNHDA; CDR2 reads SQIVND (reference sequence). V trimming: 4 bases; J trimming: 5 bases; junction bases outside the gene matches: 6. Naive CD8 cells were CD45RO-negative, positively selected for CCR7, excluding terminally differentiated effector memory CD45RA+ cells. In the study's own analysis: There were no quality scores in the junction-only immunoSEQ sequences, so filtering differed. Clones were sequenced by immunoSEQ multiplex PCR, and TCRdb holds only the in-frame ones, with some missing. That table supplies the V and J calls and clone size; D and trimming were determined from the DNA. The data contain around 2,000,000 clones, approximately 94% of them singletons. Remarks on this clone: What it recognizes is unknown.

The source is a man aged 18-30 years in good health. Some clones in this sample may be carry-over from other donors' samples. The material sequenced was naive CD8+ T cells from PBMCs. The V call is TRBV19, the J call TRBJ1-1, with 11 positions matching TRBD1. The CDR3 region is CASSNGQGARTEAFF. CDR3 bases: TGTGCCAGTAGTAATGGACAGGGGGCCCGAACTGAAGCTTTCTTT.